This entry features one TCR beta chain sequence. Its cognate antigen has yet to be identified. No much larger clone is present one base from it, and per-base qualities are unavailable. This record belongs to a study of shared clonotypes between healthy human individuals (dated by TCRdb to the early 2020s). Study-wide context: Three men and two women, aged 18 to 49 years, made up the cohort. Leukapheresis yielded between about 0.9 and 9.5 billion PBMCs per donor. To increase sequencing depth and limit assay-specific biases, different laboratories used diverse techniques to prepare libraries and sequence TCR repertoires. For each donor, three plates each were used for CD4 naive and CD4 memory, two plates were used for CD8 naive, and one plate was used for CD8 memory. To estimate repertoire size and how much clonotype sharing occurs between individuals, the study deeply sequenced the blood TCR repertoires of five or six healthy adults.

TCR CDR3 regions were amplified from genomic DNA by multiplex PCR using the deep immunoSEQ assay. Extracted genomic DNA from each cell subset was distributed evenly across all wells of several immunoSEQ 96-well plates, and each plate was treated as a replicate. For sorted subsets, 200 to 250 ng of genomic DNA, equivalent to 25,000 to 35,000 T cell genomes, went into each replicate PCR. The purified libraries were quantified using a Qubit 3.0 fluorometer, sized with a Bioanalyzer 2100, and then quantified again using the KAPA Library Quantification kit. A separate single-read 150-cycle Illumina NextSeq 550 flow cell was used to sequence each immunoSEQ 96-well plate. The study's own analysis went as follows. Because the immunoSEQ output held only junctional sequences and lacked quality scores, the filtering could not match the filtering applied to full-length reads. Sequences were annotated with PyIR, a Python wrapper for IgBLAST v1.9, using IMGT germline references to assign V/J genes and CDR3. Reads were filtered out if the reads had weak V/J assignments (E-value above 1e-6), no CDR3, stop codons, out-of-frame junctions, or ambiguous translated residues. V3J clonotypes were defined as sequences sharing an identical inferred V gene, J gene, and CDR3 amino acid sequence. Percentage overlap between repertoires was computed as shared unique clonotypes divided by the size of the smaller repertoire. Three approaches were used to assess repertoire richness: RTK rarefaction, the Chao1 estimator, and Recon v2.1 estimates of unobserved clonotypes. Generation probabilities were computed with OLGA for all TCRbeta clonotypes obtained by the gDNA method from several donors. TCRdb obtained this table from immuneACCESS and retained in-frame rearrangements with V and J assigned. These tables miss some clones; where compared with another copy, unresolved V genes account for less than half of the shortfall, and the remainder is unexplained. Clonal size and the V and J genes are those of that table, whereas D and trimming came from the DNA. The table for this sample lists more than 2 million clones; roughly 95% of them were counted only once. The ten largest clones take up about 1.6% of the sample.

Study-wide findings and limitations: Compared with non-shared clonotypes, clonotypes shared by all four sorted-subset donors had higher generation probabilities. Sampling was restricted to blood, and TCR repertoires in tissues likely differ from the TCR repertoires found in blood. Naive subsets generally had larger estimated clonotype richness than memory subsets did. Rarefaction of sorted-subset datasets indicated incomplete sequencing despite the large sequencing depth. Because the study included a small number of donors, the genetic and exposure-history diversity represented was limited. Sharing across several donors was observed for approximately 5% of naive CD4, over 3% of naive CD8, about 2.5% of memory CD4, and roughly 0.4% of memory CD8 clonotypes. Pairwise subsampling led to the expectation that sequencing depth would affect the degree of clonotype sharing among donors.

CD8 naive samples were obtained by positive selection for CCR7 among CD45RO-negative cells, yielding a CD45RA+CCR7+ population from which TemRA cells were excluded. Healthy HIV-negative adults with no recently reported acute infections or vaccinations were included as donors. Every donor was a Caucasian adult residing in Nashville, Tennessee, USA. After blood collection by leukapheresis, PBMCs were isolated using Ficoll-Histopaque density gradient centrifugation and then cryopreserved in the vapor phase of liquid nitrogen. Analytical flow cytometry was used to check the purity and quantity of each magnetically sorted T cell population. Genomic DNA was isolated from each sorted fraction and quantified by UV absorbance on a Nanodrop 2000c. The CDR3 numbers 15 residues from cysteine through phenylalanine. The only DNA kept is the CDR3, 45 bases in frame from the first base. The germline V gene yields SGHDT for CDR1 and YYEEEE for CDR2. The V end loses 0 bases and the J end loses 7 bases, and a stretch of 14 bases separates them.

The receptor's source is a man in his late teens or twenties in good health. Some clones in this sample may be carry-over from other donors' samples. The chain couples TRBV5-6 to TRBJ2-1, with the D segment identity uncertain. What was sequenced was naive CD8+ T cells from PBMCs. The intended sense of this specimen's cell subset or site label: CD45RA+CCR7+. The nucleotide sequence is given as TGTGCCAGCAGCTTGGAGTTCCGTGTGGGGAATGAGCAGTTCTTC. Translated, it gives CASSLEFRVGNEQFF.